This TCR beta chain was profiled in a study of blood T cell repertoires in COVID-19. Assay: immunoSEQ multiplex PCR; the TCRdb copy retains only in-frame clones and omits some. This table has 160,000 or so clones, roughly four fifths appearing once. Per the germline V gene, CDR1 is SEHNR and CDR2 is FQNEAQ (reference sequence). Trimming pared 5 bases from V and 4 bases from J, leaving 11 bases between. This CDR3 comprises 13 residues. Material for sequencing was peripheral blood. The chain joins TRBV7-9 to TRBJ2-5; D may be TRBD2 (5 bases). The TCR was taken from a woman older than 75 with acute or convalescent COVID-19. CDR3 nucleotide sequence: TGTGCCAGCAGCCCCACGGGGATAGAGACCCAGTACTTC. This sequence encodes CASSPTGIETQYF. Full variable domain (rest looked up from reference TRBV7-9 and TRBJ2-5): DTGVSQNPRHKITKRGQNVTFRCDPISEHNRLYWYRQTLGQGPEFLTYFQNEAQLEKSRLLSDRFSAERPKGSFSTLEIQRTEQGDSAMYLCASSPTGIETQYFGPGTRLLVL.